This T cell receptor beta chain was profiled in a study of identical twins listed by TCRdb under 2016. Some background on the complete study: TCR alpha and beta repertoires from monozygotic twins, unrelated adults of various ages and cord blood were deep-sequenced to test whether fetal clonotypes persist. To rule out contamination, replicate twin experiments were performed at different times with different library preparation protocols.

In regard to this clonotype: The antigen it recognizes is unknown. The sample holds no much larger clone one base away, and base qualities are not on file.

Paper-wide results and their limitations: The excess sharing between twins in beta out-of-frame sequences was weaker because fewer shared sequences reduced the signal-to-noise ratio. Conclusions relied on cross-sectional statistical analysis, since the same donors could not be followed over many years. Compared with coincidental sharing between unrelated individuals, out-of-frame TCR alpha sequences shared between twins showed an excess of sequences with low generation probability. Abundant cord blood beta clonotypes carried fewer insertions; young adult naive repertoires showed a weaker similar trend, while memory repertoires showed none. Invariant T cells such as MAIT and iNKT could partly confound zero-insertion analyses, though diverse VJ usage argued against this for most clonotypes. In monozygotic twins, out-of-frame TCR alpha sharing was systematically underestimated by recombination models, although the models agreed with sharing between unrelated individuals.

Library preparation used 5' RACE. Sequencing used an Illumina HiSeq 2000. Template switching added a universal primer binding site, and the final cDNA carried a unique molecular identifier that allowed TCR cDNA molecules to be counted accurately. Specific primers in the conserved constant-segment region were used to synthesize first-strand cDNA for the TCR alpha and beta chains. Each cDNA library was double barcoded, with a SMART-Mk sample barcode plus Illumina barcodes, to control for contamination. TruSeq adapter sequences, together with Illumina sample barcodes, were added in two successive PCR steps. The Illumina HiSeq platform was used with custom primers to sequence TCR alpha and beta cDNA libraries. From the authors' description of their analysis: MiGEC processed the raw reads to extract unique molecular identifiers, while MiXCR was used to determine the CDR3 positions. For each individual, recombination models were inferred using an EM algorithm with the repgenHMM and IGoR tools. Shared clonotypes were analyzed with the tcR package in R, and sharing was normalized by the product of cloneset sizes. To study raw recombination free of thymic and clonal selection effects, out-of-frame nonproductive sequences were analyzed. Using fastp trimming at Q25 and MiXCR clonotype assembly, TCRdb reanalyzed the public sequencing data and kept in-frame beta chains. When rows share a CDR3 protein, they turn into one entry using the most common DNA and genes. None of the V and J calls come from the authors' own analysis; TCRdb made them. The sample has hundreds of thousands of distinct CDR3 sequences on record, 21% of them singletons. The ten top clones hold about 4.3% of the sample.

Only healthy Caucasian donors were included. Three pairs of female monozygotic twins, all aged about 18 to 29 years, were included in the twin cohort. Peripheral blood mononuclear cells were the source from which RNA for the TCR libraries was isolated. CDR1 and CDR2 were assigned from the germline V gene as MGHDK and SYGVNS. Taken from cysteine to phenylalanine, the CDR3 has 13 residues. Only the CDR3 part of the read is kept: 39 bases, read in frame from the first base. V loses 7 bases, J loses 2 bases, and the germline ends lie 12 bases apart. The same data also contributed to another study, on T cells expressing NK-cell markers. The second paper states: In sorted CD3+CD56+NKG2C+, CD3+CD56+NKG2C- and CD3+CD56-NKG2C+ T-cell subsets from 7 to 9 donors, TCR beta-chain repertoires were profiled. Of the eight sequenced donors, seven were found to be HCMV-seropositive and one was found to be HCMV-seronegative. In several experiments an anti-gammadeltaTCR antibody was added to restrict sorting to alphabetaTCR-expressing T cells. In more than 5 donors, the dominant CD3+CD56+NKG2C+ clonotypes were found to rank among the top 10 CD8+ clonotypes and to make up about 1.0-7.5% of CD8+ T cells. Those dominant clonotypes were again the most abundant among CD3+CD56-NKG2C+ cells in a few donors, at roughly 28.3-60.1%. Whether the expanded NKG2C-expressing T cell clones were specific for HCMV antigens was left unclear. The eight sequenced donors were randomly selected healthy volunteers, three men and five women. HCMV-specific IgG was detected in serum with a commercial ELISA kit to determine HCMV serostatus. For five to seven donors, bulk peripheral blood T-cell repertoires were also sequenced from unsorted PBMC. MIGEC was used to demultiplex reads and group the reads by UMI, and MiTCR was used to assemble and quantify clonotypes. To exclude erroneous sequences, any TCR cDNA sequence not supported by at least two reads was discarded. The tcR package was used for downstream repertoire analysis, and clonotypes were matched between fractions using CDR3 nucleotide sequence together with V segment. VDJmatch was used to annotate antigen specificity against VDJdb, with one amino acid substitution in CDR3 allowed.

In this chain, TRBV25-1 is recombined with TRBJ2-7, with a tentative D gene TRBD2 over 6 matching bases. Sequenced: PBMCs. This TCR was sampled from a young woman in good health. The CDR3 reads as follows: CASTETGAYEQYF. The nucleotides read TGTGCCAGCACCGAGACGGGGGCCTACGAGCAGTACTTC.